This T cell receptor (beta chain) was observed in a study of yellow fever vaccine responses in identical twins. Findings and caveats of the study: Each twin's T cell response to the vaccine was reported to look partly convergent and partly personalized.

The table lists this clonotype with a count of one. Its antigen remains unknown. Trimming cost V 5 bases and J 3 bases, with 11 bases left between them. CDR3 size: 12 residues. In germline, CDR1 is SQVTM, CDR2 ANQGSEA. TCRdb redid the calling of the RT-PCR reads with MiXCR, one entry per CDR3 protein. The sample records under 4,000 distinct CDR3 sequences, over 75% being singletons. This clonotype was obtained from a woman aged 18 to 35 who received the yellow fever vaccine. Sequenced here: T cells from blood (PBMCs), unsorted or a sorted subset (not recorded which), sampled before or after yellow fever vaccination (not recorded which). The chain couples TRBV29-1 to TRBJ2-7; D is uncertain. CDR3 region: CSVWTDDYEQYF. In DNA, the CDR3 is TGCAGCGTTTGGACGGACGACTACGAGCAGTACTTC.